These 7 T cell receptor beta chains share one sample of origin, sequenced in a study of memory CD4+ T cells and cytomegalovirus serostatus. Single viable CD3+CD4+CD8-CD45RO+ cells were sorted as the memory CD4+ T cells. Generated by immunoSEQ multiplex PCR, the TCRdb table keeps only in-frame clones and is missing some. The repertoire holds some 60,000 clones, about 70% seen once, with about 2.4% in the top ten. The sequencing input was memory CD4+ T cells from blood. These TCRs come from an adult in good health and CMV-seropositive.

This sequence joins TRBV7-3 and TRBJ2-5; 16 nucleotides align to TRBD2. This CDR3 has 17 residues. Trimming removed 3 bases from V and 2 bases from J; junction bases left unmatched: 3. Germline V gene lookup returns CDR1 SGHTA and CDR2 FQGTGA. The CDR3 DNA follows: TGTGCCAGCAGCTTGGGGACTAGCGGGAGGGGGCAAGAGACCCAGTACTTC. It specifies CASSLGTSGRGQETQYF.

The CDR3 reads CASSLYGGSSYEQYV. For the CDR3, the DNA is TGTGCCAGCAGCTTGTACGGCGGGTCCTCCTACGAGCAGTACGTC. The gene calls are TRBV5-6 and TRBJ2-7; D possibly corresponds to TRBD2 (5 bases). V lost 1 base, J lost 0 bases, and 11 bases lay in between. This CDR3 has 15 residues. The V gene's germline CDR1 is SGHDT and CDR2 YYEEEE.

There are a few counts of this clone. The chain combines TRBV28 with TRBJ1-2; no firm D call. The CDR3 sequence is 12 residues long. V lost 4 bases and J 4 bases, leaving 7 bases between the germline ends. Looked up from germline, CDR1 is MDHEN and CDR2 is SYDVKM. CDR3 nucleotides: TGTGCCAGCAGTTCCATATCCTATGGCTACACCTTC. It specifies CASSSISYGYTF.

The rearrangement links TRBV7-2 to TRBJ2-2; perhaps TRBD2 as D (6 bases). The CDR3 totals 16 residues. V gave up 5 bases and J gave up 5 bases, with 18 bases separating them. Germline CDR1 is SGHTA and CDR2 is FQGNSA. The CDR3 is CASSQYPEGSTGELFF. CDR3 DNA: TGTGCCAGCAGCCAATATCCGGAGGGGAGTACCGGGGAGCTGTTTTTT. The full variable domain, rest sourced from reference TRBV7-2 and TRBJ2-2, is GAGVSQSPSNKVTEKGKDVELRCDPISGHTALYWYRQSLGQGLEFLIYFQGNSAPDKSGLPSDRFSAERTGGSVSTLTIQRTQQEDSAVYLCASSQYPEGSTGELFFGEGSRLTVL.

This chain connects TRBV28 to TRBJ1-1; possible D gene TRBD1, 5 bases. Looked up from germline, CDR1 is MDHEN and CDR2 is SYDVKM. V was clipped by 7 bases and J by 1 base, with 13 bases between them. CDR3 length equals 14 residues. CDR3 region: CASKGPGGNTEAFF. The CDR3 coding sequence is TGTGCCAGCAAGGGGCCGGGGGGGAACACTGAAGCTTTCTTT.

This clone came up once. This chain uses TRBV28 with TRBJ2-2, with 8 bases matching TRBD2. J lost 4 bases, V lost 6 bases, and 16 bases had no gene match. Per germline, CDR1 MDHEN and CDR2 SYDVKM. This CDR3 spans 18 amino acids. In DNA, the CDR3 is TGTGCCAGCAGAACCCCGGCGGGGGGAGGTGGTCGCACCGGGGAGCTGTTTTTT. Protein sequence: CASRTPAGGGGRTGELFF.

The chain carries TRBV20-1 and TRBJ2-5; D uncertain. CDR1 DFQATT and CDR2 SNEGSKA come from the germline V gene (reference sequence). The CDR3 runs to 11 residues. The ends were cut back, 2 bases at V and 3 bases at J, with 4 bases in the middle. The CDR3 DNA sequence: TGCAGTGCTAGATCCGAAGAGACCCAGTACTTC. Amino acid sequence: CSARSEETQYF.